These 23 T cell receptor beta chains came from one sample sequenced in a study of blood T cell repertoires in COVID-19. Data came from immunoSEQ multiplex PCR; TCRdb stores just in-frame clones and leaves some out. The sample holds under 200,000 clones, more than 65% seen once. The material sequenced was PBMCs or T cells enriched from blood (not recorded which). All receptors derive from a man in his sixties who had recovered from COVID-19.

CDR3 sequence (DNA): TGTGCCATCAGTGACCCAGGGCGGAATCAGCCCCAGCATTTT. This sequence encodes CAISDPGRNQPQHF. The V call is TRBV10-3, the J call TRBJ1-5; TRBD1 is a possible D gene (5 bases). The ends were cut back, 3 bases at V and 4 bases at J, with 10 bases in the middle. CDR1 and CDR2 from the germline V gene are ENHRY and SYGVKD. There are 14 residues in the CDR3.

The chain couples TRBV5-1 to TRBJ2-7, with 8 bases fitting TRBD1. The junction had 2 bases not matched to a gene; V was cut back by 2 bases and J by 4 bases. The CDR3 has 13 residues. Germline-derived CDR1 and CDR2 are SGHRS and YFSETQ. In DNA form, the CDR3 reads TGCGCCAGCAGCTTCGACAGGGGTTACGAGCAGTACTTC. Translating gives CASSFDRGYEQYF.

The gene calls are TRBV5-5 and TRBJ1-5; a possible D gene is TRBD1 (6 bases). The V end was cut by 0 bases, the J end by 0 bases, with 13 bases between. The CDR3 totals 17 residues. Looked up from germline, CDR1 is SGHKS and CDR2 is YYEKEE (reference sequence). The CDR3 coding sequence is TGTGCCAGCAGCTTGGCGGGGGGCAGTTATAGCAATCAGCCCCAGCATTTT. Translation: CASSLAGGSYSNQPQHF.

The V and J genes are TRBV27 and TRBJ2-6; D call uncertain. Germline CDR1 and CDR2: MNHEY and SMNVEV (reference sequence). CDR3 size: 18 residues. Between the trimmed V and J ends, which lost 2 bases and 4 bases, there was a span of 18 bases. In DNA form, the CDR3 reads TGTGCCAGCAGTTTAAGGCGTCCCCAGGTCGCCGGGGCCAACGTCCTGACTTTC. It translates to CASSLRRPQVAGANVLTF.

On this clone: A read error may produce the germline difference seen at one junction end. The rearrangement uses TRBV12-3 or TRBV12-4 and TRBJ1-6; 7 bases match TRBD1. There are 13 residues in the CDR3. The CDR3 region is CASSFRRDSHHQF. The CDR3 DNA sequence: TGTGCCAGCAGTTTCCGCAGGGACAGCCATCATCAATTT.

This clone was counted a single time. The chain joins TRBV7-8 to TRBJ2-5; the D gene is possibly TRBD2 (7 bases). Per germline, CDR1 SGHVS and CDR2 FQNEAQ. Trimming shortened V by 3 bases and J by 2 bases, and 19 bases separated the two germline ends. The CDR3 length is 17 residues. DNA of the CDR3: TGTGCCAGCAGCTTCCCCCGGGGGGCGCGAGGACAAGAGACCCAGTACTTC. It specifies CASSFPRGARGQETQYF.

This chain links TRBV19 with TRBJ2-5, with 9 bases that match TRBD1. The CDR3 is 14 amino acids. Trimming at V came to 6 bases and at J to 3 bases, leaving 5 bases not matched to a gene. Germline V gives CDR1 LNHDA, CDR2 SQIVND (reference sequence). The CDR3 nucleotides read TGTGCCAGTAGGGACAGGGGAGGGAAAGAGACCCAGTACTTC. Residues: CASRDRGGKETQYF.

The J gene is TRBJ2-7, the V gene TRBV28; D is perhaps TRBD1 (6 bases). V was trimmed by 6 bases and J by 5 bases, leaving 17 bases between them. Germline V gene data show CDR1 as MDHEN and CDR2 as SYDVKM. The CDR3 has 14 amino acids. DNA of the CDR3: TGTGCCAGCAGATCCCCAGGGGCCCCCAACGAGCAGTACTTC. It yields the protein CASRSPGAPNEQYF.

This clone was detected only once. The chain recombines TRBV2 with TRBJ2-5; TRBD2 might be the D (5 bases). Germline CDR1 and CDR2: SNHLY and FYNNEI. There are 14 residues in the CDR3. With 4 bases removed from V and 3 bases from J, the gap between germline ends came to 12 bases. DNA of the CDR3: TGTGCCAGCAGTGTAATGTTCGGGGAAGAGACCCAGTACTTC. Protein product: CASSVMFGEETQYF.

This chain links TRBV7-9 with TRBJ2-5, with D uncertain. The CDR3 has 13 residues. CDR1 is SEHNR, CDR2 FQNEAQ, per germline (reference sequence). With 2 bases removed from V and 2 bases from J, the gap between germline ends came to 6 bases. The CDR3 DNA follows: TGTGCCAGCAGCTTAACACAGCAAGAGACCCAGTACTTC. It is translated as CASSLTQQETQYF.

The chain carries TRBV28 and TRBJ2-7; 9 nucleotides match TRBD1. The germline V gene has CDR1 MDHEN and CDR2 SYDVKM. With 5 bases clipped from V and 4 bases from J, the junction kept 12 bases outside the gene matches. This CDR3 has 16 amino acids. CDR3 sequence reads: CASSPLLDRGGYEQYF. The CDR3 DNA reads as TGTGCCAGCAGTCCCCTGCTCGACAGGGGGGGATACGAGCAGTACTTC.

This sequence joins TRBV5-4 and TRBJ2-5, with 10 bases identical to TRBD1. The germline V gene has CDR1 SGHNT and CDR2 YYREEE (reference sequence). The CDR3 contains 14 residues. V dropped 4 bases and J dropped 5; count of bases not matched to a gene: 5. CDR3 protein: CASSTTGGEETQYF. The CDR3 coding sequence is TGTGCCAGCAGCACGACAGGGGGCGAGGAGACCCAGTACTTC.

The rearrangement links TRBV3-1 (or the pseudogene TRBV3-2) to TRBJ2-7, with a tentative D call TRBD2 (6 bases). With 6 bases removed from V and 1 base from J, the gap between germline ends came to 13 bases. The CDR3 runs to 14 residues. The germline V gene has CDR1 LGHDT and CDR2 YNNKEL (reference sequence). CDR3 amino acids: CASSPRLESYEQYF. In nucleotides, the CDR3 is TGTGCCAGCAGTCCTAGACTAGAGTCCTACGAGCAGTACTTC.

The CDR3 region has the DNA TGTGCCACCAGCAGAACAACAGGGGAAGGTCAGCCCCAGCATTTT. It yields the protein CATSRTTGEGQPQHF. V gene TRBV15 combines with J gene TRBJ1-5; TRBD1 matches at 7 bases. The CDR3 runs 15 residues. Looked up from germline, CDR1 is LNHNV and CDR2 is YYDKDF (reference sequence). The junction had 7 bases not matched to a gene; V was cut back by 2 bases and J by 6 bases.

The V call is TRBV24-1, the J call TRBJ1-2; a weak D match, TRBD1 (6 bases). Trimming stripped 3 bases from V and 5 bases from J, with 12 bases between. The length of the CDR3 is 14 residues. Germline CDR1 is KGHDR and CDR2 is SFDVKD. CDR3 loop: CATSDPTRGYGYTF. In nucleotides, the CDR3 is TGTGCCACCAGTGATCCTACCAGGGGTTATGGCTACACCTTC.

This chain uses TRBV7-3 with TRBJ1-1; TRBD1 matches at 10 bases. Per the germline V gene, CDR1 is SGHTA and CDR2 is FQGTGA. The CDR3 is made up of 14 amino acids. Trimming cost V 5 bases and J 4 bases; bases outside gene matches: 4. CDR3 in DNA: TGTGCCAGCAGCCCACGACAGGGGGCCACTGAAGCTTTCTTT. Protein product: CASSPRQGATEAFF.

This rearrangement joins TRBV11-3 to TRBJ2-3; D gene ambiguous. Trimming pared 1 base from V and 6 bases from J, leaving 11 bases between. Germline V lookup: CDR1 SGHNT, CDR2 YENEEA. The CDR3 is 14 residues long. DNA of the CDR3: TGTGCCAGCAGCTTAGGCCCCACATTGGATACGCAGTATTTT. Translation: CASSLGPTLDTQYF.

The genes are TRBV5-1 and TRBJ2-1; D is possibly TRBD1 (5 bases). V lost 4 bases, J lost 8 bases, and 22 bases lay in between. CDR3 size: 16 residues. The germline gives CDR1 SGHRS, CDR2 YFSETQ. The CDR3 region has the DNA TGCGCCAGCAGCATATCAGGGTCCCCTGAATTCGATGAGCAGTTCTTC. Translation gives CASSISGSPEFDEQFF.

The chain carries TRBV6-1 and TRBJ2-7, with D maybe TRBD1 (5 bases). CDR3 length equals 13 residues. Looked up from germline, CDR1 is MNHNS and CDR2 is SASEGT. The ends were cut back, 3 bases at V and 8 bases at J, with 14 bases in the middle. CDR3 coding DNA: TGTGCCAGCAGTGAGCGGTCTGACAGACAGCAGTACTTC. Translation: CASSERSDRQQYF.

This chain's CDR3 is CASIPSGVNTEAFF. The CDR3, as DNA: TGTGCCAGCATCCCCTCGGGGGTCAACACTGAAGCTTTCTTT. The chain links TRBV28 to TRBJ1-1, with D possibly matching TRBD1 (5 bases). Trimming took 7 bases from V and 2 from J, leaving 14 bases between them. The CDR3 sequence is 14 residues long. The germline gives CDR1 MDHEN, CDR2 SYDVKM.

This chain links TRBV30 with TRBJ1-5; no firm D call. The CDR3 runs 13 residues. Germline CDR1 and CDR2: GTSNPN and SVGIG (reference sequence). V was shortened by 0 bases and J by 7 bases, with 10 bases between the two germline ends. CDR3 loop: CAWSVRGVQPQHF. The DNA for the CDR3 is TGTGCCTGGAGTGTACGGGGAGTACAGCCCCAGCATTTT.

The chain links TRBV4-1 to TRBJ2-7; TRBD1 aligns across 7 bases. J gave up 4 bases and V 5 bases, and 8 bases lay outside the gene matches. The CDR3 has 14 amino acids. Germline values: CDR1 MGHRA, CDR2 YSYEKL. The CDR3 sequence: CASSVPGGSYEQYF. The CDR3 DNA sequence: TGCGCCAGCAGCGTACCAGGGGGTAGTTACGAGCAGTACTTC.

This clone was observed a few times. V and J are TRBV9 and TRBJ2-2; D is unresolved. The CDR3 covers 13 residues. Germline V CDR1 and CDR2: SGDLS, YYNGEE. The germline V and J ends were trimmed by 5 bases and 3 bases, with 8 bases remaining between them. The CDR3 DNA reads TGTGCCAGCAGACGGCAGGACACCGGGGAGCTGTTTTTT. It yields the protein CASRRQDTGELFF.